This entry describes one T cell receptor beta chain. This sample also contains other DNA sequences that code for the same CDR3. The CDR3 totals 12 residues. Germline values: CDR1 MDHEN, CDR2 SYDVKM. The V segment lost 5 bases and the J segment 7 bases; nucleotides outside the gene matches: 0. The entry originates in a study of shared clonotypes between healthy human individuals. Using immunoSEQ multiplex PCR, the repertoire was profiled, and TCRdb retains in-frame clones only, with some absent. Of around 990,000 clones detected, approximately 80% appear once; the ten largest clones hold 0.89%. The chain links TRBV28 to TRBJ1-5, with 9 bases aligning to TRBD1. Material: memory CD4+ T cells from PBMCs. Subset noted: CD45RA-negative fraction. The TCR was taken from a young man in good health. Some clones in this sample may be carry-over from other donors' samples. DNA of the CDR3: TGTGCCAGCAGTACAGGGGGCCAGCCCCAGCATTTT. Translating it yields CASSTGGQPQHF.